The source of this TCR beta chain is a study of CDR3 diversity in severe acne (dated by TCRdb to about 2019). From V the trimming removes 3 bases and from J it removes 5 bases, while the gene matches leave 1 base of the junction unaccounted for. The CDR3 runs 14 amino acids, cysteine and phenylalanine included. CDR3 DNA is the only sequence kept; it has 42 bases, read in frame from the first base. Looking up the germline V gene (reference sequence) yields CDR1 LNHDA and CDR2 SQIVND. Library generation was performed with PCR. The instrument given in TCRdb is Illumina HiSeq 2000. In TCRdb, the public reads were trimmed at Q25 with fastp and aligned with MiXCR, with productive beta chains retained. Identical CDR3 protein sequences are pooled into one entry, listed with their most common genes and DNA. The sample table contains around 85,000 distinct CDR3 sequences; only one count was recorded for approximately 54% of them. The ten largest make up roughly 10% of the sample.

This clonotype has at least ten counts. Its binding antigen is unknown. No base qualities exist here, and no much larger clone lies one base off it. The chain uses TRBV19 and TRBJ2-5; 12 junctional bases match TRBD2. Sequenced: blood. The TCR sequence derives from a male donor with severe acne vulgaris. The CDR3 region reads CASSMLAGGETQYF. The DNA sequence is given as TGTGCCAGTAGTATGCTAGCGGGAGGGGAGACCCAGTACTTC.